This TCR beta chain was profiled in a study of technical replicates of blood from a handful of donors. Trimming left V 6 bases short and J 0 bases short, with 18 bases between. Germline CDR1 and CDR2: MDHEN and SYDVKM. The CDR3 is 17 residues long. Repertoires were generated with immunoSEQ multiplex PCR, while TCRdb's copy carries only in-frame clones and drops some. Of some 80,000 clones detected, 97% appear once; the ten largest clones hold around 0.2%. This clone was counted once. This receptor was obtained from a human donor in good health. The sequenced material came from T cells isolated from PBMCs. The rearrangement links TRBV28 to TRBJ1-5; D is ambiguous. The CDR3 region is CASSVARFAYSNQPQHF. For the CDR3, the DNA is TGTGCCAGCAGCGTCGCCAGGTTCGCTTATAGCAATCAGCCCCAGCATTTT.